The subject of this entry is one T cell receptor beta chain. Its specificity is unknown. The germline gene is not matched at one end of the junction; a read error may be the cause. Positive CCR7 selection of CD45RO-negative cells yielded the naive CD8 cells, and terminally differentiated effector memory CD45RA+ cells were excluded. The data belong to a study of shared clonotypes between healthy human individuals. The wider study: Each donor's CD8 memory used one plate, CD8 naive two, each CD4 subset three.

From germline, CDR1 is MNHEY and CDR2 SMNVEV (reference sequence). The CDR3 has 14 amino acids. Whole-study results and caveats: Sequencing depth was a factor that was expected to affect clonotype sharing among donors. What naive subsets generally showed was a larger estimated richness than memory subsets showed.

Deep-level settings were used for running the assay. Only in-frame clones appear in the TCRdb table, and some are missing; sequencing was by immunoSEQ multiplex PCR. The sample contains 600,000 or so clones, nearly 98% of which appear only once. This TCR derives from a man aged 30-40 years in good health. The sample consisted of naive CD8+ T cells sorted from blood. The chain is built from TRBV27 and TRBJ2-7; D is uncertain. CDR3: CASSLLSFSDEQYF. CDR3 sequence (DNA): TGTGCCAGCAGTTTGCTAAGCTTCTCCGACGAGCAGTACTTC.